This T cell receptor (beta chain) came from a study of vaccination effects on CD4 cells after COVID-19. Looking at the study overall: Post-vaccine draws lagged the second dose by a median of 72 days.

Measured with immunoSEQ multiplex PCR; TCRdb has only the in-frame clones, and not every one. This table holds more than 12,000 clones, 70% to 80% found once. The CDR3 contains 15 residues. In germline, CDR1 is SNHLY, CDR2 FYNNEI. The V segment lost 1 base and the J segment 1 base; nucleotides outside the gene matches: 3. In this sample, this clone turned up once. As yet, its antigen is unknown. Expansion of antigen-specific CD4+ T cells with viral peptide pools was carried out by the ViraFEST assay before sequencing. CD4+ T cell isolation took place after approximately 11 days of culture. Each participant was administered two doses of either the BNT162b2 or the mRNA-1273 vaccine. Neither prior SARS-CoV-2 infection nor positive nucleocapsid antibodies were present in the vaccine recipients. In culture with about 10 IU/ml IL-2 and roughly 10 ug/ml peptides, PBMC were grown at around 1.8 million per well. The authors exchanged half the medium for IL-2 medium on days 3 and 7.

The J gene is TRBJ2-5, the V gene TRBV2, with TRBD2 matching 7 bases. The clonotype comes from a human donor who received a COVID-19 vaccine. The sequencing used CD4+ T cells from PBMCs cultured with HCoV-NL63 spike peptides, collected after COVID-19 vaccination. The CDR3 DNA reads TGTGCCAGCAGTGAAGGCGGGGGATCCCAAGAGACCCAGTACTTC. Protein sequence: CASSEGGGSQETQYF.